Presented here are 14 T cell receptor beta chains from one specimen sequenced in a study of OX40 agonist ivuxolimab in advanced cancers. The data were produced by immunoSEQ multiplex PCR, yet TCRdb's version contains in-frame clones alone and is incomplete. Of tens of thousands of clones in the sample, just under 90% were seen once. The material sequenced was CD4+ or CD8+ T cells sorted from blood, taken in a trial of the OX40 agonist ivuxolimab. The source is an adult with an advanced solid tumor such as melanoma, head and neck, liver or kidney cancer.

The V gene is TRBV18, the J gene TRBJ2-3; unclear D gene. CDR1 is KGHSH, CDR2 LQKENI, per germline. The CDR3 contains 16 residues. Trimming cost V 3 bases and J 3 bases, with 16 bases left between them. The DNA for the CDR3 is TGTGCCAGCTCACCTTCGGTAGTAGGGTTGACAGATACGCAGTATTTT. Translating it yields CASSPSVVGLTDTQYF.

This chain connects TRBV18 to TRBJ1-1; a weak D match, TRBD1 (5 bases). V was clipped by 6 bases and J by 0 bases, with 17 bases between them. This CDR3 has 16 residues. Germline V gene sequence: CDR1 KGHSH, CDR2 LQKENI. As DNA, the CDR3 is TGTGCCAGCTCTTCAAGGGAGGGGTCTCTGAACACTGAAGCTTTCTTT. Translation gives CASSSREGSLNTEAFF.

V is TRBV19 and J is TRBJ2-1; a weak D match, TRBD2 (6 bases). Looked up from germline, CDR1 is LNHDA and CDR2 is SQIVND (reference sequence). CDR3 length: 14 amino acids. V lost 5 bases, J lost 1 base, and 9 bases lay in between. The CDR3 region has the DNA TGTGCCAGTAGTCCACGGGAGTCCTACAATGAGCAGTTCTTC. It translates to CASSPRESYNEQFF.

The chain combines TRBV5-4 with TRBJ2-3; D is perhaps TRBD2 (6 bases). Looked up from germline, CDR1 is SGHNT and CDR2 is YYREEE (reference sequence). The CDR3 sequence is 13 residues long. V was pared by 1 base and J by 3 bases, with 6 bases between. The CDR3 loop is CASSLRETDTQYF. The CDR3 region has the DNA TGTGCCAGCAGCTTGCGGGAGACAGATACGCAGTATTTT.

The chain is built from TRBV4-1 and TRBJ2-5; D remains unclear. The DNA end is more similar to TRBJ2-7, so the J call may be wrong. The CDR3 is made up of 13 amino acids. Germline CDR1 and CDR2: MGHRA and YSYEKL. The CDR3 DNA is TGCGCCAGCAGCCCGAGTTTAGCCTACGAGCAGTACTTC. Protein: CASSPSLAYEQYF.

The CDR3 DNA sequence: TGTGCCAGCAGTGAACCTACAGATACGCAGTATTTT. It is translated as CASSEPTDTQYF. This rearrangement joins TRBV25-1 to TRBJ2-3, with no clear D. Germline V gene sequence: CDR1 MGHDK, CDR2 SYGVNS. The CDR3 is 12 residues long. Trimming took 2 bases from V and 3 from J, leaving 3 bases between them.

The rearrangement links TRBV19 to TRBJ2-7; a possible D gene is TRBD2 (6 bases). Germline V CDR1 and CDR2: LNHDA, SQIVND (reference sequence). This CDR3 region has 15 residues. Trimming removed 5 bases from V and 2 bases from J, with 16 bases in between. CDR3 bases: TGTGCCAGTAGTTTCGGGGGACGAACCCCCTACGAGCAGTACTTC. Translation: CASSFGGRTPYEQYF. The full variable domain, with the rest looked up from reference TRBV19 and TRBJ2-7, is DGGITQSPKYLFRKEGQNVTLSCEQNLNHDAMYWYRQDPGQGLRLIYYSQIVNDFQKGDIAEGYSVSREKKESFPLTVTSAQKNPTAFYLCASSFGGRTPYEQYFGPGTRLTVT.

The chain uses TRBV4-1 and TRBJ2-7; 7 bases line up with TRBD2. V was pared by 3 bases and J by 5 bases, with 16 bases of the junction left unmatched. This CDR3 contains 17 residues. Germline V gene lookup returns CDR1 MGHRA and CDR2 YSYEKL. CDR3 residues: CASSHVTGRGEGHEQYF. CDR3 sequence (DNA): TGCGCCAGCAGCCATGTTACCGGACGGGGGGAAGGCCACGAGCAGTACTTC.

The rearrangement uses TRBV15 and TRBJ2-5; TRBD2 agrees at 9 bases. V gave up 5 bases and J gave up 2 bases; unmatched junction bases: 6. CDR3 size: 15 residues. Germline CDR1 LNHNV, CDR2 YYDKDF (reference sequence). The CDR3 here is CATSPLSGSQETQYF. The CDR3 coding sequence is TGTGCCACCAGCCCGCTTAGCGGGAGTCAAGAGACCCAGTACTTC.

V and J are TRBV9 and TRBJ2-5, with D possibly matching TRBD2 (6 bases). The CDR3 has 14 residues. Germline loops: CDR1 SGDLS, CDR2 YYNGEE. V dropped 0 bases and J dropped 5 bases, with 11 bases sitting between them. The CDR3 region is CASSVVGGSETQYF. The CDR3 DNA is TGTGCCAGCAGCGTAGTCGGGGGATCGGAGACCCAGTACTTC.

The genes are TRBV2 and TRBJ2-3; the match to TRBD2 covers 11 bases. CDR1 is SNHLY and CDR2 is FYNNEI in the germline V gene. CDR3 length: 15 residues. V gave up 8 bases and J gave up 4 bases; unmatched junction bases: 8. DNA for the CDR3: TGTGCCAGCGGAATAGCGGGAGGGAGGCCAGATACGCAGTATTTT. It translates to CASGIAGGRPDTQYF.

The CDR3 spells CASSSEQGPNTEAFF. The DNA for the CDR3 is TGTGCCAGCAGCTCAGAACAGGGACCGAACACTGAAGCTTTCTTT. The genes are TRBV7-9 and TRBJ1-1; D is perhaps TRBD1 (6 bases). Germline CDR1 SEHNR, CDR2 FQNEAQ (reference sequence). CDR3 size: 15 residues. V was shortened by 4 bases and J by 1 base, with 13 bases between the two germline ends.

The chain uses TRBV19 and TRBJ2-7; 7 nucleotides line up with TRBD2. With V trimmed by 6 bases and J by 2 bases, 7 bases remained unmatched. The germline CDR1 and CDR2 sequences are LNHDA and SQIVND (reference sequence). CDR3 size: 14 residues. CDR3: CASRAGTGAYEQYF. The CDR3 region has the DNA TGTGCCAGTAGAGCGGGGACTGGGGCCTACGAGCAGTACTTC. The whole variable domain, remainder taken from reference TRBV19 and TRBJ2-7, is DGGITQSPKYLFRKEGQNVTLSCEQNLNHDAMYWYRQDPGQGLRLIYYSQIVNDFQKGDIAEGYSVSREKKESFPLTVTSAQKNPTAFYLCASRAGTGAYEQYFGPGTRLTVT.

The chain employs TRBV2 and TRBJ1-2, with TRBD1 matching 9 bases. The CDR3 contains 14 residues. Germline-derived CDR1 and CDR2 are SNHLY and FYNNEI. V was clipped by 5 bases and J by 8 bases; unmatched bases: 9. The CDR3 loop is CASSPGQGRVGYTF. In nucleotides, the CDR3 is TGTGCCAGCAGTCCGGGACAGGGCAGGGTAGGCTACACCTTC.